These T cell receptor beta chains were read from a single sample in a study of T cell clusters in autoimmune cytopenias. Using the multiplex PCR reads, TCRdb records one entry per CDR3 protein without DNA. This sample's table has about 5,900 distinct CDR3 sequences. Sequenced: peripheral blood. The receptors stem from a human donor with an autoimmune cytopenia or autoimmune hepatitis (not recorded which). Both conserved end residues are part of each CDR3. Expanded clones are given a class, and other clones once, few, many or no size at all.

TRBJ1-5 TRBV11-1 - CASSLQGTSNQPQHF
TRBJ1-2 TRBV28 - CALAEGYGYTF
TRBJ2-5 TRBV10-3 - CAISDPQAGTGLQETQYF
TRBJ2-4 TRBV7-2 - CASSSTGDRANIQYF
TRBJ2-3 TRBV4-2 - CASSPLSTSSTDTQYF
TRBJ2-1 TRBV5-6 - CASSLFHEQFF
TRBJ2-1 TRBV19 - CASRPSGSLDEQFF
TRBJ2-3 TRBV29-1 medium-sized CSVPNTRGLGDTQYF
TRBJ2-5 TRBV6-2/TRBV6-3 medium-sized CASSYTDRQETQYF
TRBJ2-3 TRBV6-1 medium-sized CASSEWGRDTDTQYF
TRBJ2-6 TRBV18 medium-sized CASSPPGSSGANVLTF
TRBJ2-5 TRBV12-3/TRBV12-4 medium-sized CASRSGTGIRETQYF
TRBJ1-3 TRBV30 - CAWSVSRRSGNTIYF
TRBJ2-4 TRBV20-1 - CSAPFREGGNIQYF
TRBJ2-2 TRBV7-2 - CASSLANRAAGELFF
TRBJ2-2 TRBV6-5 medium-sized CASSLTGVDTGELFF
TRBJ2-2 TRBV19 medium-sized CATSQAGELFF
TRBJ2-7 TRBV18 medium-sized CASSPTGYEQYF
TRBJ2-1 TRBV6-5 medium-sized CASSYLIGGLGEQFF
TRBJ1-1 TRBV13 - CASSLLGGANTEAFF
TRBJ2-7 TRBV30 - CAWRHLPSGLAGVRSYEQYF
TRBJ1-3 TRBV13 medium-sized CASSPKGVTIYF
TRBJ1-2 TRBV27 medium-sized CASSEGTGGGNYGYTF
TRBJ1-2 TRBV7-9 - CASSPKPTLGQGIDYGYTF
TRBJ2-1 TRBV5-1 - CASSWTGYNEQFF
TRBJ2-1 TRBV18 medium-sized CASSRGTGAVDEQFF
TRBJ2-7 TRBV24-1 - CATSDQEEQYF
TRBJ2-7 TRBV6-1 medium-sized CASSEARFGGTFSYEQYF
TRBJ1-4 TRBV19 medium-sized CASNPGLGVEKLFF
TRBJ1-3 TRBV7-9 - CASSLLWQGSGNTIYF
TRBJ2-4 TRBV6-1 - CASSEGKNIQYF
TRBJ2-5 TRBV29-1 medium-sized CSVGRDRVQETQYF
TRBJ2-7 TRBV5-1 - CASSPQGQGGYEQYF
TRBJ2-1 TRBV7-2 - CASSFSEGDEQFF
TRBJ2-3 TRBV7-9 - CASSSDSPTDTQYF
TRBJ2-1 TRBV24-1 - CATSDFGTPGSEQFF
TRBJ2-2 TRBV6-1 - CASSERPAANTGELFF
TRBJ1-4 TRBV6-1 - CASRDRVDFNEKLFF
TRBJ1-6 TRBV6-2/TRBV6-3 medium-sized CASSYGQGDSPLHF